Detailed here is one T cell receptor beta chain. No antigen is known for it. These data are taken from a study of cytomegalovirus exposure and HLA in healthy donors. Whole-study results and caveats: Overall, 164 TCR beta chains were annotated as cytomegalovirus-associated.

Primers included in the PCR were 60 Vbeta and 13 Jbeta primers. Using immunoSEQ multiplex PCR, the repertoire was profiled, and TCRdb retains in-frame clones only, with some absent. This sample has 100,000 to 150,000 clones, with roughly 75% found just once. Germline V gene sequence: CDR1 SNHLY, CDR2 FYNNEI. V dropped 3 bases and J dropped 1; count of bases not matched to a gene: 6. There are 19 residues in the CDR3. V is TRBV2 and J is TRBJ2-2; TRBD2 matches 15 bases. Sequencing was carried out using PBMCs. The TCR was taken from a man aged 30-40 years in good health and CMV-seropositive. As DNA, the CDR3 is TGTGCCAGCAGTGATCCAGGACTAGCGGGAGGGAAGAACACCGGGGAGCTGTTTTTT. Its protein is CASSDPGLAGGKNTGELFF.